The TCR beta chain described here comes from a study of neurological immune-mediated disorders. Overall study results and limits: The study found the most TCR clonal expansion in HTLV-1-associated myelopathy and the least in multiple sclerosis, below healthy controls.

CDR3 length: 12 amino acids. Germline V gene lookup returns CDR1 SGHVS and CDR2 FQNEAQ. Trimming removed 11 bases at V and 0 bases at J, with 8 bases between. TCRdb reprocessed the 5' RACE reads via MiXCR and lists one record per CDR3 protein. The data contain more than 30,000 distinct CDR3 sequences, about 14% of them singletons. This clonotype was detected ten times or more. The antigen is not known. Time point here: technical triplicate 2. CD4+ or CD8+ T cells, about a million per library, were used for sorted libraries. Sequencing input: CD4+ T cells from blood. This TCR was recovered from a female donor with HTLV-1-associated myelopathy (HAM/TSP). This chain uses TRBV7-8 with TRBJ1-5; D is unresolved. CDR3 amino acids: CASTSSNQPQHF. CDR3 nucleotides: TGTGCCTCAACAAGTAGCAATCAGCCCCAGCATTTT.